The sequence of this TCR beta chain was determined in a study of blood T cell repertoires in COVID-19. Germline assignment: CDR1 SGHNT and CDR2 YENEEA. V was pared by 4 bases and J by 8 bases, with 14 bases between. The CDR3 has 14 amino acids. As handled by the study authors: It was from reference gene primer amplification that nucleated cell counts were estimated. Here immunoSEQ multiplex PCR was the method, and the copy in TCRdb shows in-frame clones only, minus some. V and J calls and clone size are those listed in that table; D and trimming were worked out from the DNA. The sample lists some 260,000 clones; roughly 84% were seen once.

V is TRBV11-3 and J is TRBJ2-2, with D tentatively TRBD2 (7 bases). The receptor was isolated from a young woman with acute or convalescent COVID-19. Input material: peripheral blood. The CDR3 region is CASSSRGPWGELFF. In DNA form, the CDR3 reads TGTGCCAGCAGCTCGCGGGGGCCTTGGGGGGAGCTGTTTTTT. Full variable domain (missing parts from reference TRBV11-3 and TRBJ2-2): EAGVVQSPRYKIIEKKQPVAFWCNPISGHNTLYWYLQNLGQGPELLIRYENEEAVDDSQLPKDRFSAERLKGVDSTLKIQPAELGDSAVYLCASSSRGPWGELFFGEGSRLTVL.